The T cell receptor beta chain described here comes from a study of molecular identifiers for immune sequencing clone quantification. Listed TCR primers, together with previously described methods, were used for the bulk TCR libraries. TCRdb reprocessed the PCR reads via MiXCR and lists one record per CDR3 protein. The repertoire holds 300,000 to 400,000 distinct CDR3 sequences, with about a fifth as singletons. This clonotype was found many times. The antigen remains unidentified. Sorting isolated naive CD8 T cells as CD8+CD4-CCR7+CD45RA+ events. V shed 4 bases and J 4 bases; nucleotides not matched to a gene: 12. This CDR3 contains 16 residues. Germline CDR1 is SGHDN and CDR2 is FVKESK. Overall study findings and caveats: Jurkat TCR RNA spiked in from one cell could reportedly be detected among 900,000 or so naive cells.

Sequencing was done on a sample of naive CD8+ T cells from blood, with Jurkat cell RNA spiked in. Subset of the sample: FACS-sorted CD8+CD4-CCR7+CD45RA+ naive T cells. The origin of this receptor is a human donor in good health. Some libraries in this study had Jurkat cell RNA spiked in. The chain employs TRBV14 and TRBJ1-2; 7 positions match TRBD1. In nucleotides, the CDR3 is TGTGCCAGCAGCCTACAGGGGCGGGACAGCGTCTATGGCTACACCTTC. It encodes CASSLQGRDSVYGYTF.